The 30 T cell receptor beta chains reported below all come from one sample, sequenced in a study of T cell repertoires in cytomegalovirus infection. These receptors are not linked to any known antigen. MiXCR was run by TCRdb on the reads, yielding one entry per CDR3 protein. The data contain fewer than 850,000 distinct CDR3 sequences, almost 30% of them singletons. The sample in question was cultured CD8+ T cells from PBMCs, obtained from culture after CMV antigen stimulation. The receptors here all came from a human donor in good health (CMV status not recorded). Some clones in this sample may be carry-over from other donors' samples.

The genes are TRBV6-2 or TRBV6-3 and TRBJ2-2; 10 nucleotides align to TRBD2. From germline, CDR1 is MNHEY and CDR2 SVGEGT. J lost 0 bases, V lost 5 bases, and 9 bases had no gene match. This CDR3 contains 18 residues. Written as DNA, the CDR3 is TGTGCCAGCAGTGCTCTAGCGGGGGACTTCGCGAACACCGGGGAGCTGTTTTTT. This codes for CASSALAGDFANTGELFF.

The CDR3 DNA reads TGCGCCAGCAGCTTGGCCCCACAGGGGGGCTCCTACAATGAGCAGTTCTTC. Protein: CASSLAPQGGSYNEQFF. The genes are TRBV5-1 and TRBJ2-1; 8 bases fit TRBD1. The CDR3 has 17 amino acids. With V trimmed by 0 bases and J by 0 bases, 5 bases remained unmatched. CDR1 is SGHRS and CDR2 is YFSETQ in the germline V gene.

This clonotype was seen a few times. The V gene is TRBV28, the J gene TRBJ2-1; D remains ambiguous. V dropped 5 bases and J dropped 3 bases, with 11 bases sitting between them. The CDR3 has 14 amino acids. Germline CDR1 is MDHEN and CDR2 is SYDVKM. The CDR3 nucleotides are TGTGCCAGCAGTCTCACAGCAGGCTACAATGAGCAGTTCTTC. This gives the protein CASSLTAGYNEQFF.

This chain joins TRBV6-4 and TRBJ2-1; tentative D call: TRBD1 (5 bases). Germline CDR1 reads MRHNA; CDR2 reads SNTAGT. This CDR3 contains 17 residues. V lost 3 bases and J lost 6, with 21 bases in between. As DNA, the CDR3 is TGTGCCAGCAGTGAAAGGGTGCAGCCAGGGATGGGCAATGAGCAGTTCTTC. Protein sequence: CASSERVQPGMGNEQFF.

The table lists this clonotype with a few counts. V and J are TRBV6-5 and TRBJ2-1, with 12 bases identical to TRBD2. J was trimmed by 7 bases and V by 2 bases; bases with no gene match: 3. The germline CDR1 and CDR2 sequences are MNHEY and SVGAGI. The CDR3 loop spans 15 amino acids. This CDR3 reads CASSYILAGGNEQFF. The DNA of the CDR3 is TGTGCCAGCAGTTACATACTAGCGGGGGGAAATGAGCAGTTCTTC.

J is TRBJ2-5 and V is TRBV24-1, with TRBD2 matching 7 bases. The V segment lost 1 base and the J segment 1 base; nucleotides outside the gene matches: 8. The CDR3 loop spans 17 amino acids. Germline CDR1 and CDR2: KGHDR and SFDVKD. Here the CDR3 DNA reads TGTGCCACCAGTGATTTACGCGGGACTACTCTCCAAGAGACCCAGTACTTC. Translating it yields CATSDLRGTTLQETQYF.

The V call is TRBV12-3 or TRBV12-4, the J call TRBJ2-5, with a tentative D call TRBD2 (5 bases). V dropped 8 bases and J dropped 2 bases, with 12 bases sitting between them. The CDR3 has 13 amino acids. The CDR3 loop reads CASGWTGQETQYF. The CDR3, as DNA: TGTGCCAGCGGTTGGACTGGGCAAGAGACCCAGTACTTC.

The chain links TRBV12-3 or TRBV12-4 to TRBJ1-1; D is undetermined. The CDR3 contains 13 residues. The V end lost 6 bases, the J end lost 5 bases, and 13 bases lay between the germline ends. CDR3: CASRLNPLTEAFF. CDR3 coding DNA: TGTGCCAGCAGGCTCAACCCATTGACTGAAGCTTTCTTT.

The genes are TRBV4-2 and TRBJ2-2; 15 nucleotides match TRBD2. CDR1 LGHNA and CDR2 YNFKEQ come from the germline V gene. The CDR3 loop spans 17 amino acids. Losses at the gene ends were 1 base for V and 7 bases for J; bases not matched to a gene: 4. The CDR3 nucleotides are TGTGCCAGCAGCCAAGGGGGGACTAGCGGGGGGAACGGGGAGCTGTTTTTT. Translated: CASSQGGTSGGNGELFF.

This clonotype was seen only once. V is TRBV2 and J is TRBJ2-7; 7 bases line up with TRBD2. CDR1 is SNHLY and CDR2 is FYNNEI in the germline V gene. The V and J ends lost 9 bases and 6 bases, in that order; junction bases with no gene match: 11. The CDR3 covers 13 residues. CDR3 residues: CASTGTIASEQYF. The CDR3 DNA reads as TGTGCCAGTACCGGGACTATCGCCTCCGAGCAGTACTTC.

The sample holds one count of this clonotype. The genes are TRBV20-1 and TRBJ1-1; no definite D call. V lost 3 bases and J lost 0, with 11 bases in between. Per the germline V gene, CDR1 is DFQATT and CDR2 is SNEGSKA (reference sequence). The CDR3 extends over 14 amino acids. The DNA of the CDR3 is TGCAGTGCTAGGACCAGCCTGATGAACACTGAAGCTTTCTTT. Translating it yields CSARTSLMNTEAFF.

This clonotype was counted ten times or more. This chain joins TRBV12-3 or TRBV12-4 and TRBJ2-2; D not resolved. The CDR3 has 15 amino acids. The V and J ends lost 6 bases and 6 bases respectively, with 17 bases between them. The CDR3 nucleotides are TGTGCCAGCAGCCCAGCTGGCGCACCCTCCGGGGAGCTGTTTTTT. This translates into CASSPAGAPSGELFF.

The chain couples TRBV6-5 to TRBJ2-4, with TRBD1 identical over 8 bases. This CDR3 is 14 amino acids long. J gave up 8 bases and V 3 bases, and 6 bases lay outside the gene matches. Germline values: CDR1 MNHEY, CDR2 SVGAGI. CDR3 amino acids: CASSYSGGRDIQYF. In DNA, the CDR3 is TGTGCCAGCAGTTATTCAGGGGGCAGAGACATTCAGTACTTC.

Worth noting for this clonotype: This may be a read error: a much more frequent sequence differs by one nucleotide. V is TRBV19 and J is TRBJ2-1; D unresolved. V was trimmed by 3 bases and J by 0 bases, leaving 6 bases between them. The germline CDR1 and CDR2 sequences are LNHDA and SQIVND (reference sequence). This CDR3 comprises 14 residues. Written as DNA, the CDR3 is TGTGCCAGTAGTATGGGGTACTCCTACAATGAGCAGTTCTTC. Its protein is CASSMGYSYNEQFF.

This CDR3 reads CASSYGAGAIYEQYV. Here the CDR3 DNA reads TGTGCCAGCAGTTACGGAGCGGGGGCCATCTACGAGCAGTACGTC. The chain employs TRBV6-2 or TRBV6-3 and TRBJ2-7, with TRBD2 identical over 8 bases. Per the germline V gene, CDR1 is MNHEY and CDR2 is SVGEGT. J lost 3 bases, V lost 2 bases, and 6 bases had no gene match. The CDR3 is 15 amino acids.

This clonotype was seen a handful of times. This chain uses TRBV12-3 or TRBV12-4 with TRBJ1-2; D not resolved. V lost 5 bases and J 1 base, leaving 11 bases between the germline ends. The CDR3 sequence is 14 residues long. The CDR3, as DNA: TGTGCCAGCAGTCCACTGGCGATTAACTATGGCTACACCTTC. It encodes CASSPLAINYGYTF.

This clonotype was counted only a few times. The rearrangement joins TRBV7-9 to TRBJ2-5; 7 positions agree with TRBD1. Germline CDR1 and CDR2: SEHNR and FQNEAQ (reference sequence). The V gene end was trimmed by 4 bases and the J gene end by 1 base; junction bases not matched to a gene: 3. The CDR3 has 14 residues. CDR3 protein: CASSSGDSQETQYF. As DNA, the CDR3 is TGTGCCAGCAGCTCCGGGGACAGCCAAGAGACCCAGTACTTC. The complete variable domain, with remaining parts taken from reference TRBV7-9 and TRBJ2-5, reads DTGVSQNPRHKITKRGQNVTFRCDPISEHNRLYWYRQTLGQGPEFLTYFQNEAQLEKSRLLSDRFSAERPKGSFSTLEIQRTEQGDSAMYLCASSSGDSQETQYFGPGTRLLVL.

This rearrangement joins TRBV6-6 to TRBJ2-5; 12 positions match TRBD2. V shed 2 bases, J shed 5 bases, and the junction held 24 bases outside the gene matches. From germline, CDR1 is MNHNY and CDR2 SVGAGI (reference sequence). This CDR3 spans 22 amino acids. CDR3 sequence reads: CASSYPIYTSGGFPPQSETQYF. For the CDR3, the DNA is TGTGCCAGCAGTTACCCAATATACACTAGCGGGGGGTTCCCCCCACAAAGCGAGACCCAGTACTTC.

This clonotype was counted only a few times. CDR3 region: CASSLGPTWGNIGETQYF. CDR3 in DNA: TGTGCCAGCAGCTTGGGACCCACCTGGGGGAATATAGGAGAGACCCAGTACTTC. The chain joins TRBV5-8 to TRBJ2-5; the D call may be TRBD1 or TRBD2 (5 bases each). The V end lost 0 bases, the J end lost 4 bases, and 22 bases lay between the germline ends. The CDR3 loop spans 18 amino acids. The germline CDR1 and CDR2 sequences are SGHTS and YDEGEE.

As regards this clonotype: At one of its ends the junction is not consistent with the germline gene, which may arise from a read error. The rearrangement uses TRBV6-1 and TRBJ2-1, with 7 bases aligning to TRBD1. Germline-derived CDR1 and CDR2 are MNHNS and SASEGT. The CDR3 has 12 amino acids. The DNA for the CDR3 is TGTGCCAGCAGTAACACCGGGACAGACCGTCTCTTC. The encoded protein is CASSNTGTDRLF.

This clonotype was seen a handful of times. V usage is TRBV9 and J usage is TRBJ1-2; D uncertain. With 0 bases removed from V and 7 bases from J, the gap between germline ends came to 16 bases. Per the germline V gene, CDR1 is SGDLS and CDR2 is YYNGEE. The CDR3 is 15 residues long. CDR3 sequence (DNA): TGTGCCAGCAGCGTAGGCACATCGGCGGCCGGTGGCTACACCTTC. Protein product: CASSVGTSAAGGYTF.

The genes are TRBV6-5 and TRBJ2-1, with D perhaps TRBD2 (6 bases). This CDR3 region has 16 residues. Trimming left V 2 bases short and J 4 bases short, with 15 bases between. CDR1 is MNHEY, CDR2 SVGAGI, per germline. CDR3 loop: CASSYRHRREYNEQFF. For the CDR3, the DNA is TGTGCCAGCAGTTACAGACACAGGAGGGAGTACAATGAGCAGTTCTTC.

This chain links TRBV20-1 with TRBJ2-7, with TRBD2 matching over 8 bases. The CDR3 length is 16 residues. The V segment lost 0 bases and the J segment 0 bases; nucleotides outside the gene matches: 7. CDR1 is DFQATT, CDR2 SNEGSKA, per germline (reference sequence). CDR3 coding DNA: TGCAGTGCTAGAGATAAAAAGGCGGGGGGCTCCTACGAGCAGTACGTC. This gives the protein CSARDKKAGGSYEQYV.

This clonotype appeared a few times. The chain links TRBV7-3 to TRBJ1-6; 7 bases match TRBD1. Germline V gene sequence: CDR1 SGHTA, CDR2 FQGTGA. The CDR3 is 13 residues long. V was clipped by 5 bases and J by 9 bases; unmatched bases: 4. The CDR3 DNA reads TGTGCCAGCAGCCGGGACAGCTTTTCACCCCTCCACTTT. Translating gives CASSRDSFSPLHF.

This clonotype was observed many times. The chain joins TRBV7-9 to TRBJ1-4; no definite D call. V lost 3 bases and J lost 0, with 14 bases in between. Germline V CDR1 and CDR2: SEHNR, FQNEAQ (reference sequence). This CDR3 region has 17 residues. This chain's CDR3 is CASSFVQNIATNEKLFF. The CDR3 DNA reads as TGTGCCAGCAGCTTTGTCCAGAACATTGCAACTAATGAAAAACTGTTTTTT.

This clonotype was observed at least ten times. The chain uses TRBV7-2 and TRBJ2-3; D gene ambiguous. The length of the CDR3 is 15 residues. The V end was cut by 3 bases, the J end by 6 bases, with 16 bases between. Germline CDR1 SGHTA, CDR2 FQGNSA. As DNA, the CDR3 is TGTGCCAGCAGCTTTTCGCTGCAGGTATCGGATACGCAGTATTTT. Translating it yields CASSFSLQVSDTQYF.

For the CDR3, the DNA is TGTGCCACCAAAACTCCGAGCTCCTACAATGAGCAGTTCTTC. Amino acid sequence: CATKTPSSYNEQFF. The J gene is TRBJ2-1, the V gene TRBV15; D is unresolved. The CDR3 is 14 amino acids. Between the trimmed V and J ends, which lost 7 bases and 0 bases, there was a span of 10 bases. Looked up from germline, CDR1 is LNHNV and CDR2 is YYDKDF (reference sequence).

The chain couples TRBV28 to TRBJ2-7, with 9 bases aligning to TRBD1. The germline gives CDR1 MDHEN, CDR2 SYDVKM. Trimming took 5 bases from V and 5 from J; bases not matched to a gene: 10. The CDR3 sequence is 15 residues long. This chain's CDR3 is CASSKIGTGLHEQYV. CDR3 coding DNA: TGTGCCAGCAGTAAAATCGGGACAGGGCTCCACGAGCAGTACGTC.

The chain has TRBV12-3 or TRBV12-4 and TRBJ1-4; D may be TRBD1 (5 bases). Trimming removed 7 bases at V and 13 bases at J, with 22 bases between. This CDR3 region has 14 residues. The CDR3 is CASTGPGGRELLFF. The CDR3 region has the DNA TGTGCCAGCACCGGGCCCGGGGGTCGGGAATTACTGTTTTTT.

The sample holds a few counts of this clonotype. The J gene is TRBJ2-7, the V gene TRBV6-1; TRBD2 is a possible D gene (5 bases). CDR3 length equals 14 residues. Germline V gene sequence: CDR1 MNHNS, CDR2 SASEGT. The V end was cut by 5 bases, the J end by 0 bases, with 11 bases between. The CDR3 nucleotides are TGTGCCAGCAGTCCTCGGGATCACTCCTACGAGCAGTACGTC. Translated: CASSPRDHSYEQYV.